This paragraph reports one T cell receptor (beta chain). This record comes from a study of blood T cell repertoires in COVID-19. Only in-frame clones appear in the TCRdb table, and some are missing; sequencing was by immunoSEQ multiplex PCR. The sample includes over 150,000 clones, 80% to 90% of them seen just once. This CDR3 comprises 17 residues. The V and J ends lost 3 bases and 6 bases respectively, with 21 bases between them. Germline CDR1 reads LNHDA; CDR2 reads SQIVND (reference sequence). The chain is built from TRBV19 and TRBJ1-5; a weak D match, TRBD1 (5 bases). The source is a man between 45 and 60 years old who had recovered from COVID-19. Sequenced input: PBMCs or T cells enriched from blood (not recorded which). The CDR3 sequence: CASSMKGQAVMAQPQHF. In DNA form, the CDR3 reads TGTGCCAGTAGTATGAAGGGGCAGGCAGTTATGGCTCAGCCCCAGCATTTT.